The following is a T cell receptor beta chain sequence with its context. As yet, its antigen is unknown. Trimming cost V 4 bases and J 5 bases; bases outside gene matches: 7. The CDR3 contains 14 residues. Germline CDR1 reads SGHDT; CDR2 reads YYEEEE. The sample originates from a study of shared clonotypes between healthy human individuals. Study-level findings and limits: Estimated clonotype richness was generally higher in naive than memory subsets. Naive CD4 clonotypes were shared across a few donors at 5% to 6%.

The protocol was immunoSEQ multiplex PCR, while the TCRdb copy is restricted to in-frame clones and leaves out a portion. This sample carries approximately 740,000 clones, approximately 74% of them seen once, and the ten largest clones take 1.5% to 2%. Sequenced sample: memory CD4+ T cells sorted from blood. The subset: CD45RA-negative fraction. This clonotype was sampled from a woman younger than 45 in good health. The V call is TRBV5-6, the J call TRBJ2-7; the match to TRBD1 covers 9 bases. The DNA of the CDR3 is TGTGCCAGCAGCAACCGGGACAGGGCTCACGAGCAGTACTTC. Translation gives CASSNRDRAHEQYF.